This T cell receptor (beta chain) was sequenced in a study of blood T cell repertoires in COVID-19. V was shortened by 5 bases and J by 3 bases, with 13 bases between the two germline ends. CDR1 is SGHTA and CDR2 is FQGNSA in the germline V gene. CDR3 length equals 14 residues. The authors' processing: For nucleated cells, counts were estimated from reference gene primer amplification. The repertoire was sequenced with immunoSEQ multiplex PCR; TCRdb's copy has only in-frame clones and lacks some. Clone size and V and J calls were adopted from that table, with D and trimming inferred from the DNA. The table has 150,000 or so clones, 80% to 90% seen once.

The receptor's source is a woman in her forties or fifties with COVID-19, enrolled during active disease. The sample consisted of peripheral blood. The rearrangement joins TRBV7-2 to TRBJ2-5, with D possibly being TRBD2 (5 bases). The CDR3 spells CASSRGGEKETQYF. The CDR3 bases are TGTGCCAGCAGCAGAGGAGGCGAGAAAGAGACCCAGTACTTC. Variable domain in full (rest from reference TRBV7-2 and TRBJ2-5): GAGVSQSPSNKVTEKGKDVELRCDPISGHTALYWYRQSLGQGLEFLIYFQGNSAPDKSGLPSDRFSAERTGGSVSTLTIQRTQQEDSAVYLCASSRGGEKETQYFGPGTRLLVL.